This TCR beta chain was captured in a study of graft-versus-host responses after intestinal transplantation. Study-level findings and limits: Detection of GvH clones occurred in recipient marrow, and some had their first appearance in ileum or blood.

The study plated about 200,000 CFSE-labeled responders with about 200,000 irradiated, violet-dye-labeled stimulators. The CDR3 is made up of 15 amino acids. The trim removed 1 base at V and 3 bases at J, leaving 4 bases unmatched. From germline, CDR1 is SGHVS and CDR2 FNYEAQ. Generated by immunoSEQ multiplex PCR, the TCRdb table keeps only in-frame clones and is missing some. This sample has 20,000 to 25,000 clones, with around two fifths found just once. The genes are TRBV7-6 and TRBJ2-5; 8 positions match TRBD1. The source of this sequence is a human patient who was an organ donor for intestinal transplantation. The material was alloreactive CD8+ T cells from a mixed lymphocyte reaction culture, obtained before transplantation. Specified subset: CFSE-low proliferating T cells sorted from approximately 6-day pre-transplant mixed lymphocyte reaction (GvH or HvG direction). The CDR3 here is CASSLVATGEETQYF. Here the CDR3 DNA reads TGTGCCAGCAGCTTAGTAGCGACAGGGGAAGAGACCCAGTACTTC.